These T cell receptor beta chains were read from a single sample in a study of T cell repertoires in cytomegalovirus infection. One entry per CDR3 protein, called by TCRdb with MiXCR from the reads. The sample holds around 550,000 distinct CDR3 sequences, approximately 26% seen once. The sequencing input was PBMCs. The receptor set was obtained from a human donor in good health (CMV status not recorded). Some clones in this sample may be carry-over from other donors' samples. Each CDR3 is given with its conserved first and last residue. A D gene is named only where the DNA matches it firmly. A clone size is listed for some rows: how often the clone was seen (once, few, many), or a class if it is expanded.

V gene	clone size	J gene	D gene	CDR3 DNA	CDR3 protein
TRBV14	NA	TRBJ1-5	NA	TGTGCCAGCAGCCAATACGGGGGTCAGCCCCAGCATTTT	CASSQYGGQPQHF
TRBV12-3/TRBV12-4	many	TRBJ1-5	TRBD1	TGTGCCAGCAGTGCTCACCAGGGGGCGGGAAGCAATCAGCCCCAGCATTTT	CASSAHQGAGSNQPQHF
TRBV10-3	NA	TRBJ1-1	TRBD1	TGTGCCATCAGTGAGTCGAACGAGGGGGCGGGGACTGAAGCTTTCTTT	CAISESNEGAGTEAFF
TRBV4-1	NA	TRBJ2-5	NA	TGCGCCAGCAGCCAAGAGGACGAGACCCAGTACTTC	CASSQEDETQYF
TRBV7-2	NA	TRBJ1-6	NA	TGTGCCAGCAGCACTCCCAGGGGTCTTGCTGGCTCCTATAATTCACCCCTCCACTTT	CASSTPRGLAGSYNSPLHF
TRBV19	NA	TRBJ2-1	TRBD2	TGTGCCAGTAGTATTAGAACTAGCGGGACGTCCTACAATGAGCAGTTCTTC	CASSIRTSGTSYNEQFF
TRBV4-3	NA	TRBJ2-1	NA	TGCGCCAGCAGCCAAGATCTAGGACAGTACTACAATGAGCAGTTCTTC	CASSQDLGQYYNEQFF
TRBV6-5	NA	TRBJ2-2	NA	TGTGCCAGCAGAGGGCCCGTCCCCGGGGAGCTGTTTTTT	CASRGPVPGELFF
TRBV28	few	TRBJ2-2	TRBD1	TGTGCCAGCAGTTTGGGACAGGGGGCCGGCGGGGAGCTGTTTTTT	CASSLGQGAGGELFF
TRBV14	NA	TRBJ1-1	NA	TGTGCCAGCAGCCAAGATCTTTTTGGGACCCCAGAAGCTTTCTTT	CASSQDLFGTPEAFF
TRBV19	few	TRBJ2-1	TRBD2	TGTGCCAGTAGTCTTCCGGGACTAGCGGCCTACATGAGCTCCTACAATGAGCAGTTCTTC	CASSLPGLAAYMSSYNEQFF
TRBV20-1	few	TRBJ1-2	NA	TGCAGTGCTGCCCGCCCGAACTATGGCTACACCTTC	CSAARPNYGYTF
TRBV12-3/TRBV12-4	many	TRBJ2-1	NA	TGTGCCAGCAGTTTAACTAGCCTCTCCTACAATGAGCAGTTCTTC	CASSLTSLSYNEQFF
TRBV28	NA	TRBJ1-2	NA	TGTGCCAGCAGACTTACAGGGTACTATGGCTACACCTTC	CASRLTGYYGYTF
TRBV7-2	once	TRBJ1-2	NA	TGTGCCAGCAGCTTAGGACTTGTCGGACACGGCTACACCTTC	CASSLGLVGHGYTF
TRBV7-2	few	TRBJ2-7	TRBD1	TGTGCCAGCAGCCACCGGGACAGTTACTACGAGCAGTACTTC	CASSHRDSYYEQYF
TRBV6-2/TRBV6-3	many	TRBJ2-1	TRBD2	TGTGCCAGCAGCTGGACTAGCGTGCGGTACAATGAGCAGTTCTTC	CASSWTSVRYNEQFF
TRBV27	NA	TRBJ2-7	TRBD2	TGTGCCAGCAGTTTACTGCCTGGGACTACCTCCTACGAGCAGTACTTC	CASSLLPGTTSYEQYF
TRBV6-2/TRBV6-3	few	TRBJ2-2	TRBD2	TGTGCCAGCAGTACTCGTCGGGACTACGCGAACACCGGGGAGCTGTTTTTT	CASSTRRDYANTGELFF
TRBV19	NA	TRBJ1-5	TRBD1	TGTGCCAGTAGTTATAACAGGGGTCGTCAGCCCCAGCATTTT	CASSYNRGRQPQHF
TRBV6-1	few	TRBJ2-7	NA	TGTGCCAGCAGTGAAGCGGGGGCGGGAGCCTTCCACGAGCAGTACTTC	CASSEAGAGAFHEQYF
TRBV29-1	NA	TRBJ1-2	NA	TGCAGCGTTGCCCCCAGGATGTTGGGAAATGGCTACACCTTC	CSVAPRMLGNGYTF